This is a list of T cell receptor beta chains from one sample in a study of technical replicates of blood from a handful of donors. Assay used: immunoSEQ multiplex PCR; TCRdb lists only in-frame clones, some missing. The repertoire consists of fewer than 85,000 clones, with 90% to 95% occurring once and the leading ten covering 0.3% to 0.45%. The material sequenced was T cells isolated from PBMCs. The origin of the receptors is a human donor in good health. CDR3s leave out the opening cysteine and the closing phenylalanine or tryptophan.

V: TRBV27
CDR3: ASSYTTGELF

V: TRBV7-6
CDR3: ASSSEPLGGDLYGYT

V: TRBV7-9
CDR3: ASMGGQRGYEQY

V: TRBV9
CDR3: ASSVALRADYGYT

V: TRBV7-2
CDR3: ASSPKYRENEQF

V: TRBV27
CDR3: ASGVTGIQY

V: TRBV11-3
CDR3: ASSLGFNAGSADTQY

V: TRBV19
CDR3: ASSSVTVLTGEHYGYT

V: TRBV30
CDR3: AWSVAGGYEQY

V: TRBV27
CDR3: ASSLGGADYGYT

V: TRBV28
CDR3: ASSWTSGGGNEQF